This T cell receptor beta chain is drawn from a study of spatial heterogeneity in lung cancer. As for the study in general: The donors, fewer than 90 patients with untreated early-stage non-small cell lung cancer, provided the samples.

V lost 6 bases, J lost 6 bases, and 15 bases stayed unmatched. This CDR3 contains 16 residues. The sample's time point: blood at routine non-recurrence follow-up after resection. Extraction of whole RNA from tumor, nontumor lung or frozen PBMC preceded unsorted sequencing. All TCR cDNA molecules were individually tagged with a unique molecular identifier. Each CDR3 protein gets one entry after TCRdb re-called the 5' RACE reads with MiXCR. The sample includes about 16,000 distinct CDR3 sequences, roughly 6.5% of them seen just once. This clonotype was detected ten times or more. This sequence was found in a male donor with early-stage non-small cell lung cancer. The sample consisted of PBMCs, taken at follow-up. The genes are TRBV12-3 or TRBV12-4 and TRBJ1-1; 8 nucleotides line up with TRBD1. In DNA form, the CDR3 reads TGTGCCAGCAGGCACTCCGTTCAGGGGGCGAGGGCTGAAGCTTTCTTT. This gives the protein CASRHSVQGARAEAFF.